Following are 15 T cell receptor beta chains from one sample sequenced in a study of blood T cell repertoires in COVID-19. Here immunoSEQ multiplex PCR was the method, and the copy in TCRdb shows in-frame clones only, minus some. The sample records roughly 480,000 clones, about 88% being singletons. Sequenced: peripheral blood. These receptors were collected from a man between 18 and 29 years old with COVID-19, enrolled during active disease.

The CDR3 here is CASSEAAENQPQHF. The CDR3 DNA is TGTGCCAGCAGTGAAGCGGCAGAAAATCAGCCCCAGCATTTT. The V gene is TRBV6-1, the J gene TRBJ1-5; D unresolved. The CDR3 is 14 amino acids. The V gene lost 0 bases and the J gene lost 4 bases, with 7 bases spanning the gap. CDR1 is MNHNS, CDR2 SASEGT, per germline.

The gene calls are TRBV3-1 (or the pseudogene TRBV3-2) and TRBJ2-5; D remains ambiguous. CDR3 size: 14 residues. V lost 0 bases, J lost 1 base, and 6 bases lay in between. Germline loops: CDR1 LGHDT, CDR2 YNNKEL (reference sequence). The CDR3 DNA follows: TGTGCCAGCAGCCAAGAGAGAATCCAAGAGACCCAGTACTTC. Its translation: CASSQERIQETQYF.

This sequence joins TRBV30 and TRBJ1-1; weak D call: TRBD1 (6 bases). Germline V gives CDR1 GTSNPN, CDR2 SVGIG (reference sequence). V lost 3 bases to trimming and J lost 6 bases, with 17 bases between them. The CDR3 totals 14 residues. The DNA for the CDR3 is TGTGCCTGGAGGAAGCGACAGGCTGGGCCTGAAGCTTTCTTT. Translating it yields CAWRKRQAGPEAFF.

The chain is built from TRBV12-3 or TRBV12-4 and TRBJ1-6; D not resolved. Trimming took off 6 bases at V and 7 bases at J, with 10 bases between the two ends. The CDR3 loop spans 13 amino acids. CDR3 nucleotide sequence: TGTGCCAGCAGCCGGACTCGCAATTCACCCCTCCACTTT. Its translation is CASSRTRNSPLHF.

The chain carries TRBV7-2 and TRBJ2-3, with 9 bases identical to TRBD2. Germline loops: CDR1 SGHTA, CDR2 FQGNSA. Trimming cost V 4 bases and J 0 bases; bases outside gene matches: 8. This CDR3 has 17 amino acids. The CDR3 is CASSSISGGASTDTQYF. The CDR3 DNA is TGTGCCAGCAGCTCAATTAGCGGGGGAGCTAGCACAGATACGCAGTATTTT.

This rearrangement joins TRBV19 to TRBJ1-2, with TRBD1 matching over 8 bases. Trimming cost V 10 bases and J 8 bases; bases outside gene matches: 6. Germline V gene lookup returns CDR1 LNHDA and CDR2 SQIVND (reference sequence). The CDR3 totals 11 residues. CDR3 sequence reads: CAKGTGDGYTF. CDR3 nucleotides: TGTGCCAAAGGGACAGGCGACGGCTACACCTTC.

V gene TRBV20-1 combines with J gene TRBJ2-1, with D possibly matching TRBD2 (6 bases). This CDR3 spans 15 amino acids. CDR1 and CDR2 (germline): DFQATT, SNEGSKA (reference sequence). Trimming pared 3 bases from V and 3 bases from J, leaving 15 bases between. This CDR3 is CSASPTTRNYNEQFF. The CDR3 DNA is TGCAGTGCTAGTCCCACGACTAGGAACTACAATGAGCAGTTCTTC.

Here the CDR3 DNA reads TGTGCCAGCAGCTTAGGACTAGCGGGAACAGATACGCAGTATTTT. Its translation: CASSLGLAGTDTQYF. V and J are TRBV7-9 and TRBJ2-3; TRBD2 matches 11 bases. The germline CDR1 and CDR2 sequences are SEHNR and FQNEAQ (reference sequence). The CDR3 totals 15 residues. Trimming at V came to 1 base and at J to 3 bases, leaving 0 bases not matched to a gene. The full variable domain, completed using reference TRBV7-9 and TRBJ2-3, is DTGVSQNPRHKITKRGQNVTFRCDPISEHNRLYWYRQTLGQGPEFLTYFQNEAQLEKSRLLSDRFSAERPKGSFSTLEIQRTEQGDSAMYLCASSLGLAGTDTQYFGPGTRLTVL.

The genes are TRBV5-4 and TRBJ2-1, with D tentatively TRBD2 (6 bases). CDR1 is SGHNT and CDR2 is YYREEE in the germline V gene (reference sequence). V shed 2 bases and J shed 6 bases, with 9 bases lying between them. CDR3 length equals 13 residues. In nucleotides, the CDR3 is TGTGCCAGCAGCTTCCAGGGAGGCAATGAGCAGTTCTTC. It translates to CASSFQGGNEQFF.

The CDR3 DNA sequence: TGTGCCAGCAGCAATAGGGGGAGTTCGGAGCAGTACTTC. Translated, it gives CASSNRGSSEQYF. The V and J genes are TRBV7-9 and TRBJ2-7, with D maybe TRBD1 (6 bases). V gave up 5 bases and J gave up 7 bases, with 15 bases separating them. Looked up from germline, CDR1 is SEHNR and CDR2 is FQNEAQ (reference sequence). This CDR3 has 13 residues.

This clone has a single count. V and J are TRBV6-7 and TRBJ2-7; D might be TRBD1 (6 bases). TRBV6-7 is treated as an ORF (open reading frame) with a function not yet certain. V gave up 8 bases and J gave up 2 bases, with 19 bases separating them. This CDR3 is built from 15 residues. The CDR3 region is CASGIEQGCPYEQYF. The CDR3 DNA reads as TGTGCCAGCGGAATAGAGCAGGGGTGCCCCTACGAGCAGTACTTC.

This chain connects TRBV5-1 to TRBJ2-3; 8 nucleotides line up with TRBD2. Germline loops: CDR1 SGHRS, CDR2 YFSETQ. CDR3 length: 17 amino acids. J was trimmed by 0 bases and V by 0 bases; bases with no gene match: 6. The CDR3 loop reads CASSLGLATTSTDTQYF. CDR3 nucleotide sequence: TGCGCCAGCAGCTTGGGACTAGCGACAACTAGCACAGATACGCAGTATTTT.

The genes are TRBV19 and TRBJ2-2, with TRBD2 as a possible D gene (5 bases). V was clipped by 5 bases and J by 7 bases, with 8 bases between them. Germline-derived CDR1 and CDR2 are LNHDA and SQIVND (reference sequence). This CDR3 spans 12 amino acids. CDR3 coding DNA: TGTGCCAGTAGTTCAGGAGGCGGGGAGCTGTTTTTT. It is translated as CASSSGGGELFF.

The rearrangement joins TRBV5-6 to TRBJ2-5; the match to TRBD2 covers 10 bases. CDR1 SGHDT and CDR2 YYEEEE come from the germline V gene. The CDR3 spans 15 residues. Trimming took 2 bases from V and 4 from J; bases not matched to a gene: 5. In DNA form, the CDR3 reads TGTGCCAGCAGCTTTGGGTCTAGCGGGAGAGAGACCCAGTACTTC. Translated: CASSFGSSGRETQYF.

The rearrangement links TRBV2 to TRBJ2-1; 10 nucleotides match TRBD1. Germline V CDR1 and CDR2: SNHLY, FYNNEI. After removal of 6 bases from V and 5 bases from J, the junction contained 7 bases not matched to a gene. The CDR3 sequence is 15 residues long. The CDR3 loop is CASRQRQGANNEQFF. CDR3 DNA: TGTGCCAGCAGGCAGAGACAGGGGGCCAACAATGAGCAGTTCTTC. Filled out from reference TRBV2 and TRBJ2-1, the complete variable domain reads EPEVTQTPSHQVTQMGQEVILRCVPISNHLYFYWYRQILGQKVEFLVSFYNNEISEKSEIFDDQFSVERPDGSNFTLKIRSTKLEDSAMYFCASRQRQGANNEQFFGPGTRLTVL.